This T cell receptor beta chain comes out of a study of Graves' ophthalmopathy and Graves' hyperthyroidism. This clonotype was counted only a few times. This CDR3 comprises 18 residues. V shed 0 bases and J 3 bases; nucleotides not matched to a gene: 7. Germline values: CDR1 LNHDA, CDR2 SQIVND (reference sequence). Researchers took RNA transcripts and amplified TCR beta CDR3 regions from them. HTBI-primed RT-PCR formed the first round, and a multiplex PCR formed the second. Via MiXCR, TCRdb re-called the multiplex PCR reads, giving one row per CDR3 protein. The repertoire holds hundreds of thousands of distinct CDR3 sequences, more than 40% seen once, with 3.3% in the top ten.

The sequencing sample was made of peripheral blood. The chain couples TRBV19 to TRBJ2-2; 10 bases align to TRBD2. The clonotype comes from an adult man with Graves' ophthalmopathy. CDR3 residues: CASSIDLLAGVDTGELFF. The DNA for the CDR3 is TGTGCCAGTAGTATAGATCTCCTAGCGGGAGTTGACACCGGGGAGCTGTTTTTT.